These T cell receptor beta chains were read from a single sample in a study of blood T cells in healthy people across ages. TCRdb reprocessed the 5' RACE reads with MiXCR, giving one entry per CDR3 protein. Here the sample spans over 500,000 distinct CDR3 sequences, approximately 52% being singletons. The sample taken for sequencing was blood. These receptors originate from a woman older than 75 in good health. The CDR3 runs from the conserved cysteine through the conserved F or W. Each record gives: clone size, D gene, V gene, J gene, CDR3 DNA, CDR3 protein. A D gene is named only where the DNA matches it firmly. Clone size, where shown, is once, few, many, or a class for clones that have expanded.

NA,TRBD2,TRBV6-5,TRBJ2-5,TGTGCCAGCAGTTACTCTAGCGGGCTGGGGGAGACCCAGTACTTC,CASSYSSGLGETQYF
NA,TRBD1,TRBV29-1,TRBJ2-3,TGCAGCGCTGATTCAGGGGGTGGGAGCACAGATACGCAGTATTTT,CSADSGGGSTDTQYF
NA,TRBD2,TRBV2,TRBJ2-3,TGTGCCAGCAGTGAAGCGGGGGGGACCGTTACGCAGTATTTT,CASSEAGGTVTQYF
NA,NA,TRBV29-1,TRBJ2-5,TGCAGCGTTGAAGAAAACGGACGCCCCCAAGGGACCCAGTACTTC,CSVEENGRPQGTQYF
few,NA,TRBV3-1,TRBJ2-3,TGTGCCAGCAGCAAGAGAAGCGTAGATACGCAGTATTTT,CASSKRSVDTQYF
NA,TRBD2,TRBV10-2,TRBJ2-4,TGCGCCAGCAGTGAGTCTCGTCTAGCGGGGGGATCAGCCAAAAACATTCAGTACTTC,CASSESRLAGGSAKNIQYF
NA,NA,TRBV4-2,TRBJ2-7,TGTGCCAGCAGCCAAGACCAGCCCGGGACTCTGACCTCCTATGAGCAGTACTTC,CASSQDQPGTLTSYEQYF
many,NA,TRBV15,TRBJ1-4,TGTGCCACCAGCAGAGACCCTTGGACAGCTGAAAAACTGTTTTTT,CATSRDPWTAEKLFF
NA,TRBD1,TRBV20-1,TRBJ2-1,TGCAGTGCTAGAGGGGAGACAGGGGGCTACAATGAGCAGTTCTTC,CSARGETGGYNEQFF
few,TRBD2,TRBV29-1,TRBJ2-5,TGCAGCGTTGAGAGACTAGCGGGGAGCGAGACCCAGTACTTC,CSVERLAGSETQYF
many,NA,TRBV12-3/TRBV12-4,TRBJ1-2,TGTGCCAGCAGTTTGACGAGTAATGGCTACACCTTC,CASSLTSNGYTF
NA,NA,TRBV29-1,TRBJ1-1,TGCAGCGTTTCCGGGGGTCGGGGCACTGAAGCTTTCTTT,CSVSGGRGTEAFF
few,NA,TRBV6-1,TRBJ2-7,TGTGCCAGCACCGGAGGGGGAGTAAGCTACGAGCAGTACTTC,CASTGGGVSYEQYF
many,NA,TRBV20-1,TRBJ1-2,TGCAGTGCTGCCGGGACGGTAGGAGGTGGCTACACCTTC,CSAAGTVGGGYTF
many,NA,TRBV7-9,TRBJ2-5,TGTGCCAGCAGCATCACAGGGCCCGGGAAGACCCAGTACTTC,CASSITGPGKTQYF
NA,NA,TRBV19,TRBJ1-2,TGTGCCAGTAGCAACCTCCCGGAACAGGGTTCCTATGGCTACACCTTC,CASSNLPEQGSYGYTF